One sample yielded the 20 T cell receptor beta chains listed below, sequenced in a study of CD8+ T cells in alopecia areata (dated by TCRdb to between 2017 and 2018). The method was the immunoSEQ multiplex PCR assay. RNA was extracted from all samples and reverse transcribed into cDNA, which served as template for TCR sequencing. As stored in TCRdb, this immuneACCESS dataset retains in-frame rearrangements with V and J assigned. A fraction of the clones does not appear; measured against another copy, unresolved V genes explain less than half of the discrepancy, and the remainder lacks a known reason. The sample contains 70,000 to 95,000 clones, roughly 50% of them found a single time. Of the sample, approximately 5.4% is held by the ten largest clones. What was sequenced was NKG2D-high CD8+ T cells sorted from blood. The cell subset or site label of this sample denotes: sorted CD8+ NKG2D-high blood T cells. These receptors were collected from a human donor with alopecia areata.

This clone was seen a few times. This sequence joins TRBV29-1 and TRBJ1-1; the D gene is possibly TRBD1 (6 bases). This CDR3 contains 12 residues. Germline assignment: CDR1 SQVTM and CDR2 ANQGSEA. V lost 0 bases and J lost 11, with 13 bases in between. CDR3 coding DNA: TGCAGCGTTGAAGATCACGACAGGACGGCTTTCTTT. The encoded protein is CSVEDHDRTAFF.

The rearrangement joins TRBV30 to TRBJ1-2, with D unresolved. This CDR3 contains 11 residues. V lost 7 bases and J lost 6, with 12 bases in between. CDR1 and CDR2 (germline): GTSNPN, SVGIG (reference sequence). The CDR3: CASYQWDGYTF. Written as DNA, the CDR3 is TGTGCCTCCTACCAGTGGGATGGCTACACCTTC. The full variable domain, its missing parts supplied by reference TRBV30 and TRBJ1-2, is SQTIHQWPATLVQPVGSPLSLECTVEGTSNPNLYWYRQAAGRGLQLLFYSVGIGQISSEVPQNLSASRPQDRQFILSSKKLLLSDSGFYLCASYQWDGYTFGSGTRLTVV.

The CDR3: CASSQGQGILPETQYF. CDR3 DNA sequence: TGCGCCAGCAGCCAAGGTCAGGGGATCCTACCGGAGACCCAGTACTTC. The V call is TRBV4-1, the J call TRBJ2-5, with D maybe TRBD1 (6 bases). CDR1 is MGHRA and CDR2 is YSYEKL in the germline V gene. The CDR3 runs 16 residues. V was shortened by 1 base and J by 5 bases, with 17 bases between the two germline ends.

The rearrangement uses TRBV27 and TRBJ2-7; TRBD1 agrees at 7 bases. Germline CDR1 reads MNHEY; CDR2 reads SMNVEV (reference sequence). The V and J ends lost 7 bases and 1 base, in that order; junction bases with no gene match: 4. There are 13 residues in the CDR3. For the CDR3, the DNA is TGTGCCAGCACCCTACAGGGGTCCTACGAGCAGTACTTC. Amino acids: CASTLQGSYEQYF.

V is TRBV4-3 and J is TRBJ2-7, with D maybe TRBD1 (7 bases). The germline V and J ends were trimmed by 2 bases and 2 bases, with 10 bases remaining between them. The CDR3 loop spans 14 amino acids. Germline V gene lookup returns CDR1 LGHNA and CDR2 YSLEER. CDR3 sequence (DNA): TGCGCCAGCAGCCAACAGGGGGGAACCTACGAGCAGTACTTC. Its translation: CASSQQGGTYEQYF.

In its sample, this clone was seen a few times. The chain combines TRBV27 with TRBJ2-2; D not resolved. There are 15 residues in the CDR3. Germline loops: CDR1 MNHEY, CDR2 SMNVEV (reference sequence). Trimming left V 2 bases short and J 1 base short, with 8 bases between. In DNA form, the CDR3 reads TGTGCCAGCAGTTTAAGAGACCAGAACACCGGGGAGCTGTTTTTT. This codes for CASSLRDQNTGELFF.

This clone showed up just a few times. The gene calls are TRBV29-1 and TRBJ2-7, with TRBD2 identical over 10 bases. Germline CDR1 is SQVTM and CDR2 is ANQGSEA. This CDR3 is built from 14 residues. After removal of 1 base from V and 4 bases from J, the junction contained 4 bases not matched to a gene. In nucleotides, the CDR3 is TGCAGCGTTGAAGCTAGCGGGGGACCTTACGAGCAGTACTTC. As protein: CSVEASGGPYEQYF.

This clone was counted only a few times. This chain links TRBV9 with TRBJ1-1, with D hard to call. The V gene lost 9 bases and the J gene lost 1 base, with 13 bases spanning the gap. Germline CDR1 is SGDLS and CDR2 is YYNGEE. CDR3 size: 13 residues. CDR3: CATGPLENTEAFF. The CDR3 bases are TGTGCCACCGGGCCCCTAGAGAACACTGAAGCTTTCTTT.

Written as DNA, the CDR3 is TGTGCCAGCAGTCCGGGACTAGCGCGTAATCAGCAGTTCTTC. Translation: CASSPGLARNQQFF. V is TRBV27 and J is TRBJ2-1; 10 bases are shared with TRBD2. The germline V gene has CDR1 MNHEY and CDR2 SMNVEV (reference sequence). The J segment lost 11 bases and the V segment lost 5 bases, leaving 9 bases of the junction unmatched. The CDR3 length is 14 residues.

The table lists this clone with a few counts. The chain combines TRBV29-1 with TRBJ1-1, with D possibly matching TRBD1 (5 bases). Trimming removed 4 bases from V and 4 bases from J, with 13 bases in between. This CDR3 has 13 amino acids. Germline assignment: CDR1 SQVTM and CDR2 ANQGSEA. CDR3 sequence (DNA): TGCAGCGTTGGGGGCAGCCAGATCACTGAAGCTTTCTTT. Translation gives CSVGGSQITEAFF.

This chain connects TRBV29-1 to TRBJ1-2; the match to TRBD1 covers 9 bases. The CDR3 is 12 amino acids. J was trimmed by 5 bases and V by 5 bases; bases with no gene match: 3. Germline CDR1 SQVTM, CDR2 ANQGSEA. This CDR3 reads CSVRGTGYGYTF. The CDR3 DNA is TGCAGCGTTAGGGGGACAGGGTATGGCTACACCTTC.

This rearrangement joins TRBV5-6 to TRBJ2-7; no firm D call. CDR1 and CDR2 (germline): SGHDT, YYEEEE. The CDR3 is made up of 13 amino acids. Trimming stripped 2 bases from V and 3 bases from J, with 9 bases between. In DNA form, the CDR3 reads TGTGCCAGCAGCTTTGGGTGGGGCTACGAGCAGTACTTC. This encodes CASSFGWGYEQYF. Based on the CDR3 plus reference TRBV5-6 and TRBJ2-7, the full variable domain is DAGVTQSPTHLIKTRGQQVTLRCSPKSGHDTVSWYQQALGQGPQFIFQYYEEEERQRGNFPDRFSGHQFPNYSSELNVNALLLGDSALYLCASSFGWGYEQYFGPGTRLTVT.

Here the CDR3 DNA reads TGTGCCAGCAGGCTAAACCTGGGGACAGGGTATTGGACCGGGGAGCTGTTTTTT. Protein product: CASRLNLGTGYWTGELFF. This chain uses TRBV4-2 with TRBJ2-2, with TRBD1 matching 9 bases. The CDR3 length is 18 residues. Germline lookup yields CDR1 LGHNA and CDR2 YNFKEQ. V dropped 6 bases and J dropped 5; count of bases not matched to a gene: 16.

The V call is TRBV28, the J call TRBJ1-5; D is unclear. The V end lost 2 bases, the J end lost 0 bases, and 2 bases lay between the germline ends. The CDR3 has 13 residues. Germline assignment: CDR1 MDHEN and CDR2 SYDVKM. The CDR3 coding sequence is TGTGCCAGCAGTTTAGGTAGCAATCAGCCCCAGCATTTT. Protein: CASSLGSNQPQHF.

The V call is TRBV4-3, the J call TRBJ2-7; D remains unclear. V lost 0 bases, J lost 6 bases, and 12 bases lay in between. Germline lookup yields CDR1 LGHNA and CDR2 YSLEER. The CDR3 is made up of 14 amino acids. The CDR3 nucleotides are TGCGCCAGCAGCCAAGAGGTCTCTGCCCGCGAGCAGTACTTC. Protein: CASSQEVSAREQYF.

The genes are TRBV28 and TRBJ2-1; 7 bases line up with TRBD2. Germline CDR1 is MDHEN and CDR2 is SYDVKM. Trimming took 2 bases from V and 4 from J; bases not matched to a gene: 17. CDR3 length equals 19 residues. CDR3 DNA sequence: TGTGCCAGCAGTTTAGGATGGAAAGGGCGGGAGACGGATTACAATGAGCAGTTCTTC. Translated: CASSLGWKGRETDYNEQFF.

J is TRBJ2-7 and V is TRBV5-6, with D uncertain. Trimming took 1 base from V and 0 from J, leaving 5 bases between them. The CDR3 is 13 residues long. The germline gives CDR1 SGHDT, CDR2 YYEEEE. The CDR3 bases are TGTGCCAGCAGCTTGTGGGACTCCTACGAGCAGTACTTC. It translates to CASSLWDSYEQYF.

Only a few counts were recorded for this clone. V usage is TRBV28 and J usage is TRBJ1-5; TRBD1 matches at 8 bases. The trim removed 3 bases at V and 5 bases at J, leaving 15 bases unmatched. Germline CDR1 is MDHEN and CDR2 is SYDVKM. The CDR3 is 18 amino acids. The CDR3 DNA reads TGTGCCAGCAGTTTTCCGCCTGGCGGGCAGGGGGCGGATCAGCCCCAGCATTTT. This translates into CASSFPPGGQGADQPQHF.

The rearrangement joins TRBV5-1 to TRBJ2-5; 10 bases agree with TRBD2. This CDR3 is 15 amino acids long. V gave up 5 bases and J gave up 6 bases; unmatched junction bases: 10. Per the germline V gene, CDR1 is SGHRS and CDR2 is YFSETQ. DNA of the CDR3: TGCGCCAGCAGTGCAACAAGCGGGGGGGCAAAGACCCAGTACTTC. Its protein product is CASSATSGGAKTQYF.

The rearrangement joins TRBV13 to TRBJ2-6; D uncertain. CDR3 length equals 19 residues. The V end lost 1 base, the J end lost 0 bases, and 16 bases lay between the germline ends. Germline V gene sequence: CDR1 PRHDT, CDR2 FYEKMQ (reference sequence). CDR3 region: CASSLEGLYSSSGANVLTF. The CDR3 DNA reads TGTGCCAGCAGCTTAGAAGGGCTATATAGCAGCTCTGGGGCCAACGTCCTGACTTTC.